This note documents a single T cell receptor (beta chain) sequence. This entry belongs to a study of T cells expressing NK-cell markers. The CDR3 sequence is 12 residues long. The germline gives CDR1 DFQATT, CDR2 SNEGSKA (reference sequence). No DNA is given; TCRdb re-called the 5' RACE reads and lists each CDR3 protein once. The sample features roughly 420,000 distinct CDR3 sequences, with 6% to 9.5% in its top ten. The chain is built from TRBV20-1 and TRBJ2-5; TCRdb's D call of TRBD1 is untestable without DNA. Input material: blood T cells: a sorted CD56 or NKG2C T cell subset, CD4+ or CD8+ T cells, or bulk PBMC T cells (not recorded which). The sequence derives from a woman between 18 and 70 years old in good health. CDR3 protein: CSASSGQETQYF.